This TCR beta chain was obtained from a study of identical twins. For this clonotype: Its antigen is as yet unknown.

TCRdb recomputed calls from the 5' RACE reads with MiXCR, one row per CDR3 protein. The top ten hold about 9% of the sample, which has hundreds of thousands of distinct CDR3 sequences, about 14% seen once. Points from the study as a whole: Potential partial confounding of zero-insertion analyses by invariant MAIT and iNKT cells was noted. Models underpredicted monozygotic twin sharing of out-of-frame TCR alpha. The study found excess low generation probability among twin-shared out-of-frame alpha sequences.

Healthy Caucasian individuals made up all the donors. Input material: memory (CD45RO+) T cells sorted from blood. The clonotype originates from a woman in her late teens or twenties in good health.

The CDR3 DNA reads as TGTGCCAGTAGTATCGTTGCGGGGGCCGTTGATACGCAGTATTTT. This codes for CASSIVAGAVDTQYF. The V call is TRBV19, the J call TRBJ2-3, with D perhaps matching TRBD2 (7 bases). This CDR3 has 15 amino acids. V was clipped by 3 bases and J by 6 bases, with 16 bases between them. The germline V gene has CDR1 LNHDA and CDR2 SQIVND (reference sequence). The variable domain in full, with the rest retrieved from reference TRBV19 and TRBJ2-3, is DGGITQSPKYLFRKEGQNVTLSCEQNLNHDAMYWYRQDPGQGLRLIYYSQIVNDFQKGDIAEGYSVSREKKESFPLTVTSAQKNPTAFYLCASSIVAGAVDTQYFGPGTRLTVL.